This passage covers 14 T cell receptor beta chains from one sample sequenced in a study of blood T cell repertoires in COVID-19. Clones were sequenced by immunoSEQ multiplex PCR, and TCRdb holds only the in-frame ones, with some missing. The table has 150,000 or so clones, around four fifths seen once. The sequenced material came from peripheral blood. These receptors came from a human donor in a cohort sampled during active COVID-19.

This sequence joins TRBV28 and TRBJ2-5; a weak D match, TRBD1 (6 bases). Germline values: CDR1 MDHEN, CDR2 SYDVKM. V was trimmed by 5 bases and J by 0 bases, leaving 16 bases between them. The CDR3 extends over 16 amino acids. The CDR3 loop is CASSPVGRDNQETQYF. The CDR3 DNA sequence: TGTGCCAGCAGTCCTGTTGGCCGGGACAACCAAGAGACCCAGTACTTC.

This CDR3 reads CASSPTYLNTEAFF. For the CDR3, the DNA is TGTGCCAGCAGTCCCACCTATTTGAACACTGAAGCTTTCTTT. The rearrangement uses TRBV6-2 or TRBV6-3 and TRBJ1-1; D unclear. In germline, CDR1 is MNHEY, CDR2 SVGEGT. CDR3 size: 14 residues. V was cut by 5 bases and J by 0 bases, with 10 bases left in between.

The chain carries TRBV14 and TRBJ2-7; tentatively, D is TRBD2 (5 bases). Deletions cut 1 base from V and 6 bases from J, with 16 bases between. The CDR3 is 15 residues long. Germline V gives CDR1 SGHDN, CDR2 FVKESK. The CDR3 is CASSQGQYGGGEQYF. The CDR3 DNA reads TGTGCCAGCAGCCAAGGTCAGTATGGAGGTGGCGAGCAGTACTTC.

The CDR3 bases are TGTGCCAGCAGTGACCGGGACAGGGATTTTGAAAAACTGTTTTTT. Protein product: CASSDRDRDFEKLFF. V is TRBV2 and J is TRBJ1-4; 9 nucleotides agree with TRBD1. The CDR3 consists of 15 residues. The V segment lost 3 bases and the J segment 7 bases; nucleotides outside the gene matches: 6. Germline CDR1 is SNHLY and CDR2 is FYNNEI.

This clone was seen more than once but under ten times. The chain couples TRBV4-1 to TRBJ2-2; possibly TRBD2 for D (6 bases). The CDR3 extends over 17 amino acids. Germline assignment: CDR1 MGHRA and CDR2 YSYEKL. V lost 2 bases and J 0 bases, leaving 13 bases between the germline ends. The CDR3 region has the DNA TGCGCCAGCAGCCAAAGGAGGCTAGCGTCGAACACCGGGGAGCTGTTTTTT. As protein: CASSQRRLASNTGELFF.

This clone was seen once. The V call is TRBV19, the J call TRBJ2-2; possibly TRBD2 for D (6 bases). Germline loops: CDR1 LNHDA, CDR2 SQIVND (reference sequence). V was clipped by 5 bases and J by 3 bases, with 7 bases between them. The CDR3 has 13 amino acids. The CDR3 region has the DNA TGTGCCAGTAGTCGGGACTACACCGGGGAGCTGTTTTTT. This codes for CASSRDYTGELFF.

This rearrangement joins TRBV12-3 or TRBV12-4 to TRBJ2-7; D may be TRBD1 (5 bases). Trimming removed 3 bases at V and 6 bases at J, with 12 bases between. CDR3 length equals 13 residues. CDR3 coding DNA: TGTGCCAGCAGTTTCAGGGAAGGGTTCGAGCAGTACTTC. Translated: CASSFREGFEQYF.

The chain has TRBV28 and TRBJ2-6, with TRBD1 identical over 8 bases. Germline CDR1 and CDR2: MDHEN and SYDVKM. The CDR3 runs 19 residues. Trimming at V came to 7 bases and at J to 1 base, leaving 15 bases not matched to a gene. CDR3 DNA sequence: TGTGCCAGCATCTTATTCCCGGGACAGGTAATTTCTGGGGCCAACGTCCTGACTTTC. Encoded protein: CASILFPGQVISGANVLTF.

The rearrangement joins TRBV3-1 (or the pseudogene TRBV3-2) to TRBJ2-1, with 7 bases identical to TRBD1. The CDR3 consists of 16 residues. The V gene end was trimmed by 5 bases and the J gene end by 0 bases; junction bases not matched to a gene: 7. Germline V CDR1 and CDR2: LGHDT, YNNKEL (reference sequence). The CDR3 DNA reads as TGTGCCAGCAGCAAAGGGGGCTACGGCTCCTACAATGAGCAGTTCTTC. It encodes CASSKGGYGSYNEQFF.

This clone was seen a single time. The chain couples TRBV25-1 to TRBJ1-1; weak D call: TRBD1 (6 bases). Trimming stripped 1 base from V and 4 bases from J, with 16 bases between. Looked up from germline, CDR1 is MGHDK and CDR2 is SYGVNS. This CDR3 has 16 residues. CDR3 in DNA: TGTGCCAGCAGTGAATTTGTTGGACAGATCGGCACTGAAGCTTTCTTT. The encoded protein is CASSEFVGQIGTEAFF.

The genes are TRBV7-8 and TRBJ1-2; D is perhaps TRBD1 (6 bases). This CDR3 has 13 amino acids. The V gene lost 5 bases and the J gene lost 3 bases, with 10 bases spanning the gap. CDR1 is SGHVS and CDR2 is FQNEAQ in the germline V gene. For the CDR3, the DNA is TGTGCCAGCAGCCCAAACAGGGACTATGGCTACACCTTC. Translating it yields CASSPNRDYGYTF. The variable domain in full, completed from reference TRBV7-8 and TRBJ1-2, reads GAGVSQSPRYKVAKRGQDVALRCDPISGHVSLFWYQQALGQGPEFLTYFQNEAQLDKSGLPSDRFFAERPEGSVSTLKIQRTQQEDSAVYLCASSPNRDYGYTFGSGTRLTVV.

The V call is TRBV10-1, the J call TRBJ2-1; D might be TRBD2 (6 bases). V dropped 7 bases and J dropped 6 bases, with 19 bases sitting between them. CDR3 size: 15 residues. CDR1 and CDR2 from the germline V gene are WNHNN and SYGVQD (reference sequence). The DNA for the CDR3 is TGCGCCAGCATTGGGTGGCGGGAAGGAGGCAATGAGCAGTTCTTC. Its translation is CASIGWREGGNEQFF.

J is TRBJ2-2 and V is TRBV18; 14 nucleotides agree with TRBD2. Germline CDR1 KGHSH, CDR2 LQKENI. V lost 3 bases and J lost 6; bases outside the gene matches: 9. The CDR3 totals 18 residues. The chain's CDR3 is CASSPSGLAGARAGELFF. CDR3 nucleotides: TGTGCCAGCTCACCCTCGGGACTAGCGGGAGCCCGGGCCGGGGAGCTGTTTTTT.

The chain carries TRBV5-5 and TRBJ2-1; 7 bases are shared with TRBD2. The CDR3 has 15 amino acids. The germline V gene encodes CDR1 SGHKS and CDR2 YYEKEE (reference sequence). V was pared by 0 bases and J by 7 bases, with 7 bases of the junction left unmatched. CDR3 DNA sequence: TGTGCCAGCAGCTTGGCGCTAGCGGCTGGGAATGAGCAGTTCTTC. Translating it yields CASSLALAAGNEQFF.